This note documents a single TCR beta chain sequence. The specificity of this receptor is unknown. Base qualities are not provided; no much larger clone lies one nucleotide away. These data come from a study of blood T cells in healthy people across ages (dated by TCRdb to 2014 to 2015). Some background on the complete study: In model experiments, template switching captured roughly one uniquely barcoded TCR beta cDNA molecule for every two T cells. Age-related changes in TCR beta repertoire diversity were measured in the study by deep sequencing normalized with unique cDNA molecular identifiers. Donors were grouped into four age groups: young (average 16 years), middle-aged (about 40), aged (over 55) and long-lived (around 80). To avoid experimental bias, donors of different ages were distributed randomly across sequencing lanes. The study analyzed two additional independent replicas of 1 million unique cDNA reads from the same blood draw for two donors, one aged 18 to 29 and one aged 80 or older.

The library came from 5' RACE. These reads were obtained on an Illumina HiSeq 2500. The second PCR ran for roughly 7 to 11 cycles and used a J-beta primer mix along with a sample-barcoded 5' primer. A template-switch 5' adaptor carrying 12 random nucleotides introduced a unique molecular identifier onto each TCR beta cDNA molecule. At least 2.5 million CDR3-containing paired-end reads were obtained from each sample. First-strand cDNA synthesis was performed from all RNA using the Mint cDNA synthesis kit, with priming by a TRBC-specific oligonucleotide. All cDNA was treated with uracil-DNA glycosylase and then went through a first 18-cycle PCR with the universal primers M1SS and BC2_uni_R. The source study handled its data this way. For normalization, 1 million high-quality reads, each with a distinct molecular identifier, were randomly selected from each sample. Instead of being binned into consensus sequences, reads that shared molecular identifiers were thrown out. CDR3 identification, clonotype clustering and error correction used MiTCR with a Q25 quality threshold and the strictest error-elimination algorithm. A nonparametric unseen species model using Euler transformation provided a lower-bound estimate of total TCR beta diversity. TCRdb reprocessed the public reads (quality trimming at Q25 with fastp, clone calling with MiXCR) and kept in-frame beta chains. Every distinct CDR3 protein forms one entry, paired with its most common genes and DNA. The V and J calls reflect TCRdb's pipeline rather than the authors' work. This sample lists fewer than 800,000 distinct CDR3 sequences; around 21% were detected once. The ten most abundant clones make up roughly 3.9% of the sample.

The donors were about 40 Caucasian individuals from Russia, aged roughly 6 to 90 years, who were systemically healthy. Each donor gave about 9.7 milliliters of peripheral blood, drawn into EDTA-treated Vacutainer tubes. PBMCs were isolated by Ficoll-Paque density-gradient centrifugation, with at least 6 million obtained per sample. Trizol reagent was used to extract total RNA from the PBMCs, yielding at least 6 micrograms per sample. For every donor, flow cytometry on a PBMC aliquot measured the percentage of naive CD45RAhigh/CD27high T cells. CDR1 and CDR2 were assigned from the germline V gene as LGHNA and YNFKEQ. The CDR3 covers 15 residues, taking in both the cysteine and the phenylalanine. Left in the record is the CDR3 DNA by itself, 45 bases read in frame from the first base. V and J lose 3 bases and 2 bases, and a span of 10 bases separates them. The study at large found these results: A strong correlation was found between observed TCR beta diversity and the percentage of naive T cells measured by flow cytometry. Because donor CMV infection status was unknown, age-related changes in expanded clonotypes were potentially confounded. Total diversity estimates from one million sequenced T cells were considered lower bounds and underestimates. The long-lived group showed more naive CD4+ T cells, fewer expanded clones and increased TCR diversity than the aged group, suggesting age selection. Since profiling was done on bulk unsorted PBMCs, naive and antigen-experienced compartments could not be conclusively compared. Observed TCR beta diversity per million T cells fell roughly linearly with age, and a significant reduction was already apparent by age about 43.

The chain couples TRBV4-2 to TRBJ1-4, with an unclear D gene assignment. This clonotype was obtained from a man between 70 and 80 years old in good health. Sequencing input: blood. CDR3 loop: CASSQGRSTNEKLFF. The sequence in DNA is TGTGCCAGCAGCCAGGGCAGGTCTACTAATGAAAAACTGTTTTTT.